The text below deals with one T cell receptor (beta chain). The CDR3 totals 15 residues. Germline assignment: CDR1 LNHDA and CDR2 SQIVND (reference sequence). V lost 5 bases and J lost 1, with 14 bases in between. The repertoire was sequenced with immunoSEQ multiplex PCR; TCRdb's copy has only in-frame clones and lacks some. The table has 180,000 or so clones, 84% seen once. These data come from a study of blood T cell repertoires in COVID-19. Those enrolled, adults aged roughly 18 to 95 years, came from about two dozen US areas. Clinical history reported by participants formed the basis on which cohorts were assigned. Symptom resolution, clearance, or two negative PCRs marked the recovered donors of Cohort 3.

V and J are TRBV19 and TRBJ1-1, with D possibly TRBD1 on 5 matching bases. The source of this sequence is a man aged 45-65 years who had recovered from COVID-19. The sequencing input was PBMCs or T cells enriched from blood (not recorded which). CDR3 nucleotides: TGTGCCAGTAGTGCCCGGACACTAAGGAACACTGAAGCTTTCTTT. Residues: CASSARTLRNTEAFF.